Shown below are 30 T cell receptor beta chains from a single sample sequenced in a study of graft-versus-host responses after intestinal transplantation. Repertoires were generated with immunoSEQ multiplex PCR, while TCRdb's copy carries only in-frame clones and drops some. The sample gives tens of thousands of clones, around 82% of which show up once; 0.35% to 0.45% is in the top ten. These TCRs' antigens remain unknown. The source was unstimulated CD4+ T cells sorted from spleen or lymph node cells, collected before transplant. All receptors come from a human donor who was the organ donor for an intestinal transplant.

The chain links TRBV6-4 to TRBJ1-1, with TRBD1 matching 8 bases. Trimming took 4 bases from V and 5 from J; bases not matched to a gene: 6. The germline gives CDR1 MRHNA, CDR2 SNTAGT. This CDR3 contains 14 residues. In DNA form, the CDR3 reads TGTGCCAGCAGTGCTGAGACAGGGGTGACTGAAGCTTTCTTT. Translating it yields CASSAETGVTEAFF.

The gene calls are TRBV28 and TRBJ2-6; 8 bases are shared with TRBD1. V lost 7 bases to trimming and J lost 1 base; unmatched junction nucleotides: 12. CDR3 length: 18 amino acids. From germline, CDR1 is MDHEN and CDR2 SYDVKM. The CDR3 protein is CASNAAGTGRSGANVLTF. CDR3 DNA: TGTGCCAGCAACGCAGCCGGGACAGGTAGATCTGGGGCCAACGTCCTGACTTTC.

The chain employs TRBV6-5 and TRBJ1-5; D remains unclear. Trimming stripped 0 bases from V and 6 bases from J, with 6 bases between. Germline loops: CDR1 MNHEY, CDR2 SVGAGI. CDR3 length: 13 residues. The CDR3: CASSYSSVQPQHF. The DNA of the CDR3 is TGTGCCAGCAGTTACTCGTCAGTTCAGCCCCAGCATTTT.

V usage is TRBV19 and J usage is TRBJ2-3; D is undetermined. Germline values: CDR1 LNHDA, CDR2 SQIVND (reference sequence). This CDR3 contains 15 residues. V lost 6 bases to trimming and J lost 4 bases, with 17 bases between them. CDR3 sequence (DNA): TGTGCCAGTAGCGTCGGCCCGACATCTGCAGATACGCAGTATTTT. Translation gives CASSVGPTSADTQYF.

The gene calls are TRBV6-1 and TRBJ1-2, with 8 bases matching TRBD1. With V trimmed by 11 bases and J by 8 bases, 13 bases remained unmatched. Looked up from germline, CDR1 is MNHNS and CDR2 is SASEGT. The CDR3 sequence is 13 residues long. CDR3 coding DNA: TGTGCCGCGGACCCGGACAGGGTCCGCGGCTACACCTTC. Translation gives CAADPDRVRGYTF.

The chain joins TRBV5-6 to TRBJ1-5; D uncertain. Germline CDR1 reads SGHDT; CDR2 reads YYEEEE. The ends were cut back, 1 base at V and 0 bases at J, with 11 bases in the middle. This CDR3 spans 16 amino acids. DNA for the CDR3: TGTGCCAGCAGCTTGAAAACAGAATATAGCAATCAGCCCCAGCATTTT. It yields the protein CASSLKTEYSNQPQHF.

The J gene is TRBJ2-1, the V gene TRBV7-9; 7 nucleotides agree with TRBD1. The CDR3 has 15 amino acids. Trimming took 4 bases from V and 3 from J; bases not matched to a gene: 6. The germline CDR1 and CDR2 sequences are SEHNR and FQNEAQ (reference sequence). The CDR3 nucleotides are TGTGCCAGCAGCTCCCCGGGACAGATCTACAATGAGCAGTTCTTC. Encoded protein: CASSSPGQIYNEQFF.

This clone has just a few counts. V gene TRBV6-6 combines with J gene TRBJ2-7; 11 nucleotides line up with TRBD2. The J segment lost 6 bases and the V segment lost 4 bases, leaving 5 bases of the junction unmatched. The CDR3 runs 14 residues. Germline V gene lookup returns CDR1 MNHNY and CDR2 SVGAGI (reference sequence). CDR3 sequence reads: CASSFLAGGGEQYV. DNA for the CDR3: TGTGCCAGCAGTTTCCTAGCGGGGGGAGGCGAGCAGTACGTC.

This clone was picked up one time. The rearrangement links TRBV11-2 to TRBJ2-5; D perhaps matches TRBD2 (6 bases). In germline, CDR1 is SGHAT, CDR2 FQNNGV. Trimming left V 3 bases short and J 5 bases short, with 10 bases between. This CDR3 region has 13 residues. The CDR3 DNA follows: TGTGCCAGCAGCTTCCCGGGGGTCGAGACCCAGTACTTC. It yields the protein CASSFPGVETQYF.

This clone showed up just a few times. The chain employs TRBV21-1 and TRBJ2-7; the table assigns TRBD2, which was not confirmed against the DNA. TRBV21-1 is shown as a pseudogene. The CDR3 consists of 9 residues. CDR3 coding DNA: TGTGCCAGCAGCAATGCTCTATTGGTC. It translates to CASSNALLV.

V is TRBV6-6 and J is TRBJ1-1, with D tentatively TRBD1 (5 bases). The CDR3 runs to 12 residues. Germline CDR1 and CDR2: MNHNY and SVGAGI (reference sequence). Trimming pared 6 bases from V and 5 bases from J, leaving 10 bases between. CDR3 loop: CASSETGTEAFF. DNA of the CDR3: TGTGCCAGCAGCGAAACAGGTACTGAAGCTTTCTTT.

J is TRBJ1-6 and V is TRBV6-1, with D uncertain. The ends were cut back, 4 bases at V and 8 bases at J, with 9 bases in the middle. The CDR3 consists of 13 residues. CDR1 and CDR2 from the germline V gene are MNHNS and SASEGT. This CDR3 reads CASSARGDSPLHF. The CDR3, as DNA: TGTGCCAGCAGTGCCCGCGGTGATTCACCCCTCCACTTT.

This clone was detected once. The rearrangement links TRBV30 to TRBJ2-3, with TRBD2 matching over 8 bases. This CDR3 is 13 amino acids long. Per the germline V gene, CDR1 is GTSNPN and CDR2 is SVGIG (reference sequence). With V trimmed by 5 bases and J by 2 bases, 3 bases remained unmatched. In DNA form, the CDR3 reads TGTGCCTGGGCGGGGGGAGTCACAGATACGCAGTATTTT. It yields the protein CAWAGGVTDTQYF.

The V call is TRBV13, the J call TRBJ1-6; the D gene is possibly TRBD1 (5 bases). Germline V gene data show CDR1 as PRHDT and CDR2 as FYEKMQ (reference sequence). Trimming cost V 2 bases and J 8 bases, with 13 bases left between them. CDR3 length: 15 residues. CDR3 DNA sequence: TGTGCCAGCAGCTTACAGGCAGGGAGGGATTCACCCCTCCACTTT. Encoded protein: CASSLQAGRDSPLHF.

The rearrangement links TRBV6-1 to TRBJ1-1, with a weak D call TRBD1 (5 bases). Germline V gene lookup returns CDR1 MNHNS and CDR2 SASEGT. The ends were cut back, 6 bases at V and 6 bases at J, with 20 bases in the middle. This CDR3 region has 15 residues. CDR3 DNA: TGTGCCAGCAGATACACAGGACAACCTAGGGCTGAAGCTTTCTTT. This gives the protein CASRYTGQPRAEAFF.

This clone occurred a few times. The chain links TRBV6-1 to TRBJ2-7, with TRBD2 matching over 7 bases. CDR1 and CDR2 (germline): MNHNS, SASEGT. V was clipped by 6 bases and J by 1 base; unmatched bases: 3. This CDR3 contains 13 residues. CDR3 in DNA: TGTGCCAGCAGCCTAGCGGAGTCCTACGAGCAGTACGTC. This codes for CASSLAESYEQYV.

Remarks on this clone: The germline gene is not matched at one end of the junction; a read error may be the cause. The CDR3 protein is CASSLAETGLWNF. The DNA of the CDR3 is TGTGCCAGCAGCTTAGCGGAGACAGGGTTGTGGAACTTC. This chain uses TRBV7-6 with TRBJ2-5; 7 bases align to TRBD1. The CDR3 has 13 residues. In germline, CDR1 is SGHVS, CDR2 FNYEAQ.

The chain couples TRBV18 to TRBJ1-1, with TRBD1 matching 12 bases. CDR1 is KGHSH and CDR2 is LQKENI in the germline V gene. The CDR3 spans 14 residues. Losses at the gene ends were 2 bases for V and 8 bases for J; bases not matched to a gene: 3. The CDR3 spells CASSPRDRGPEAFF. The CDR3 nucleotides are TGTGCCAGCTCACCAAGGGACAGGGGGCCGGAAGCTTTCTTT. The full variable domain, rest sourced from reference TRBV18 and TRBJ1-1, is NAGVMQNPRHLVRRRGQEARLRCSPMKGHSHVYWYRQLPEEGLKFMVYLQKENIIDESGMPKERFSAEFPKEGPSILRIQQVVRGDSAAYFCASSPRDRGPEAFFGQGTRLTVV.

This clone was found once. The V and J genes are TRBV19 and TRBJ2-5; D is ambiguous. The CDR3 runs 13 residues. Germline V gives CDR1 LNHDA, CDR2 SQIVND (reference sequence). Trimming took off 5 bases at V and 5 bases at J, with 12 bases between the two ends. CDR3 coding DNA: TGTGCCAGTAGTCAGGTTGAGTGGGAGACCCAGTACTTC. It encodes CASSQVEWETQYF.

In its sample, this clone was seen once. The CDR3, as DNA: TGTGCCAGCAACGGTCGGCAAGAGACCCAGTACTTC. Translation: CASNGRQETQYF. The rearrangement links TRBV28 to TRBJ2-5; D unclear. Germline CDR1 MDHEN, CDR2 SYDVKM. This CDR3 spans 12 amino acids. Deletions cut 7 bases from V and 2 bases from J, with 8 bases between.

This clone was seen a handful of times. The chain employs TRBV5-1 and TRBJ1-4; 9 bases map to TRBD1. The CDR3 has 14 amino acids. V lost 4 bases, J lost 8 bases, and 6 bases stayed unmatched. From germline, CDR1 is SGHRS and CDR2 YFSETQ. CDR3 coding DNA: TGCGCCAGCAGCCTTGCTGGGACAGGGGAAAAACTGTTTTTT. Translation gives CASSLAGTGEKLFF.

For this clone: One junction end does not reproduce the germline sequence, and a read error may be involved. The chain is built from TRBV25-1 and TRBJ1-4; D is possibly TRBD1 (5 bases). CDR1 MGHDK and CDR2 SYGVNS come from the germline V gene. This CDR3 is built from 16 residues. CDR3 coding DNA: TGTGCCAGCAGCGAATCAAACGGGGGAACTAATGAAAAACTGTTTTTT. As protein: CASSESNGGTNEKLFF.

The rearrangement joins TRBV7-2 to TRBJ2-5, with a weak D call TRBD1 (6 bases). Germline V lookup: CDR1 SGHTA, CDR2 FQGNSA. The CDR3 contains 15 residues. The V gene lost 2 bases and the J gene lost 6 bases, with 16 bases spanning the gap. The CDR3 DNA reads as TGTGCCAGCAGCTTAACAGGGAAAGGTATAAAGACCCAGTACTTC. This codes for CASSLTGKGIKTQYF.

The V gene is TRBV5-4, the J gene TRBJ1-6, with TRBD1 identical over 8 bases. Germline V CDR1 and CDR2: SGHNT, YYREEE (reference sequence). The CDR3 totals 15 residues. The J segment lost 9 bases and the V segment lost 1 base, leaving 6 bases of the junction unmatched. CDR3 region: CASSLSGTGTSPLHF. CDR3 in DNA: TGTGCCAGCAGCTTGAGCGGGACAGGAACTTCACCCCTCCACTTT.

The CDR3 reads CASSLVAGGEFGANVLTF. The CDR3 region has the DNA TGCGCCAGCAGCTTGGTGGCAGGGGGCGAATTTGGGGCCAACGTCCTGACTTTC. The chain combines TRBV5-1 with TRBJ2-6; TRBD1 aligns across 8 bases. The V and J ends lost 0 bases and 3 bases, in that order; junction bases with no gene match: 8. This CDR3 comprises 18 residues. Germline loops: CDR1 SGHRS, CDR2 YFSETQ.

This sequence joins TRBV5-1 and TRBJ1-1; possible D gene TRBD1, 5 bases. V dropped 3 bases and J dropped 1 base, with 13 bases sitting between them. The CDR3 consists of 15 residues. Germline assignment: CDR1 SGHRS and CDR2 YFSETQ. The CDR3: CASSSRGQQNTEAFF. CDR3 DNA sequence: TGCGCCAGCAGCTCCCGAGGACAACAGAACACTGAAGCTTTCTTT.

This rearrangement joins TRBV11-3 to TRBJ2-3, with D maybe TRBD2 (7 bases). This CDR3 is 14 amino acids long. Per germline, CDR1 SGHNT and CDR2 YENEEA. Trimming stripped 5 bases from V and 1 base from J, with 10 bases between. DNA of the CDR3: TGTGCCAGCAGCCAAGGGGGGGGCACAGATACGCAGTATTTT. Translated, it gives CASSQGGGTDTQYF. The whole variable domain, filled in from reference TRBV11-3 and TRBJ2-3, reads EAGVVQSPRYKIIEKKQPVAFWCNPISGHNTLYWYLQNLGQGPELLIRYENEEAVDDSQLPKDRFSAERLKGVDSTLKIQPAELGDSAVYLCASSQGGGTDTQYFGPGTRLTVL.

This chain connects TRBV6-5 to TRBJ2-3, with 13 bases matching TRBD2. Germline V CDR1 and CDR2: MNHEY, SVGAGI. The CDR3 consists of 15 residues. The V segment lost 5 bases and the J segment 7 bases; nucleotides outside the gene matches: 6. CDR3 sequence (DNA): TGTGCCAGCAGTGCGACTAGCGGGGGGCCTTATACGCAGTATTTT. This sequence encodes CASSATSGGPYTQYF.

The chain has TRBV15 and TRBJ2-2; D is perhaps TRBD2 (6 bases). CDR3 length: 15 amino acids. Deletions cut 6 bases from V and 3 bases from J, with 14 bases between. Germline V gene lookup returns CDR1 LNHNV and CDR2 YYDKDF (reference sequence). This chain's CDR3 is CATSTAGGYTGELFF. As DNA, the CDR3 is TGTGCCACCAGTACCGCCGGGGGATACACCGGGGAGCTGTTTTTT.

J is TRBJ2-7 and V is TRBV19, with TRBD1 identical over 7 bases. The V gene end was trimmed by 5 bases and the J gene end by 4 bases; junction bases not matched to a gene: 5. Germline V gives CDR1 LNHDA, CDR2 SQIVND (reference sequence). The CDR3 loop spans 13 amino acids. The CDR3 nucleotides are TGTGCCAGTAGTGGGGGACAGCCATACGAGCAGTACGTC. Protein sequence: CASSGGQPYEQYV.